The 21 T cell receptor beta chains reported below all come from one sample, sequenced in a study of post-analysis software for immune sequencing data. Every TCR beta cDNA library bore unique molecular identifiers. TCRdb independently ran MiXCR on the PCR reads; one entry per CDR3 protein. The data hold more than 500,000 distinct CDR3 sequences, with about a third observed a single time. These receptors have no identified antigens. General study points: TRBV5-6, TRBV5-1 and TRBV20-1 belonged to a set of about five TRBV segments that were more frequent in patients than controls.

The sample taken for sequencing was blood. These TCRs come from a girl between 2 and 17 years old with multiple sclerosis.

In this sample, this clonotype turned up a few times. The J gene is TRBJ2-1, the V gene TRBV11-1, with 9 bases aligning to TRBD2. Germline trimming cut 5 bases from V and 2 bases from J; bases unmatched to any gene: 7. The germline CDR1 and CDR2 sequences are SGHAT and FQDESV (reference sequence). The CDR3 has 16 amino acids. CDR3 DNA sequence: TGTGCCAGCAGCGTCAGCGGCGGGGGGGCCTACAATGAGCAGTTCTTC. It is translated as CASSVSGGGAYNEQFF.

There are a few counts of this clonotype. The chain employs TRBV21-1 and TRBJ2-7; no check of the table's D call, TRBD1, against the DNA was made. TRBV21-1 is labeled a pseudogene. The CDR3 totals 16 residues. The CDR3 coding sequence is TGTGCCAGCAGCAAAGCCCCAAAGAGGCAGGGGAGTGAGCAGTACTTC. As protein: CASSKAPKRQGSEQYF.

This clonotype was detected a few times. The chain carries TRBV7-9 and TRBJ1-6; the D gene is possibly TRBD1 (5 bases). V lost 2 bases and J lost 11, with 13 bases in between. CDR1 SEHNR and CDR2 FQNEAQ come from the germline V gene (reference sequence). The CDR3 sequence is 14 residues long. The chain's CDR3 is CASSLPAGSPPLHF. For the CDR3, the DNA is TGTGCCAGCAGCTTACCCGCAGGGTCTCCACCCCTCCACTTT.

V is TRBV6-2 or TRBV6-3 and J is TRBJ1-5; D is uncertain. V shed 7 bases and J shed 2 bases, with 15 bases lying between them. Germline V gene lookup returns CDR1 MNHEY and CDR2 SVGEGT. This CDR3 is 15 amino acids long. CDR3 DNA sequence: TGTGCCAGCACCCGGGCGGGTATGGGCAATCAGCCCCAGCATTTT. It translates to CASTRAGMGNQPQHF.

This clonotype was seen a handful of times. The V call is TRBV3-1, the J call TRBJ1-1; D is ambiguous. The length of the CDR3 is 13 residues. Trimming cost V 1 base and J 8 bases, with 11 bases left between them. Germline CDR1 and CDR2: LGHDT and YNNKEL (reference sequence). DNA of the CDR3: TGTGCCAGCAGCCAAGGACTTCGAGTGGAAGCTTTCTTT. Its translation is CASSQGLRVEAFF.

The chain employs TRBV7-8 and TRBJ2-1; D unclear. Trimming took 5 bases from V and 2 from J, leaving 16 bases between them. Germline V gene data show CDR1 as SGHVS and CDR2 as FQNEAQ. The CDR3 runs to 16 residues. Written as DNA, the CDR3 is TGTGCCAGCAGCCCCCGTCGCTTAGCCCCCTACAATGAGCAGTTCTTC. Translating gives CASSPRRLAPYNEQFF.

The CDR3 spells CASSTAQGQGYTF. The CDR3 DNA sequence: TGTGCCAGCAGTACGGCCCAGGGACAGGGCTACACCTTC. This chain links TRBV6-5 with TRBJ1-2, with 7 positions matching TRBD1. CDR3 length: 13 amino acids. The junction had 8 bases not matched to a gene; V was cut back by 5 bases and J by 8 bases. The germline V gene has CDR1 MNHEY and CDR2 SVGAGI.

The gene calls are TRBV4-1 and TRBJ1-5; maybe TRBD1 (6 bases). The V end was cut by 4 bases, the J end by 6 bases, with 16 bases between. The germline V gene has CDR1 MGHRA and CDR2 YSYEKL. The CDR3 consists of 15 residues. The chain's CDR3 is CASSRLQGGGQPQHF. The CDR3 coding sequence is TGCGCCAGCAGCCGTTTACAGGGAGGTGGTCAGCCCCAGCATTTT.

This clonotype was observed a handful of times. The rearrangement uses TRBV12-3 or TRBV12-4 and TRBJ2-1, with TRBD2 matching over 7 bases. The V segment lost 6 bases and the J segment 5 bases; nucleotides outside the gene matches: 7. The CDR3 is 14 residues long. Here the CDR3 reads CASSSPGLHNEQFF. CDR3 in DNA: TGTGCCAGCAGCTCACCGGGACTACACAATGAGCAGTTCTTC.

This clonotype was seen only a few times. The V and J genes are TRBV20-1 and TRBJ1-1; a possible D gene is TRBD1 (5 bases). The germline V gene has CDR1 DFQATT and CDR2 SNEGSKA (reference sequence). This CDR3 has 12 residues. The ends were cut back, 6 bases at V and 6 bases at J, with 14 bases in the middle. The CDR3 spells CSATSGTPEAFF. In DNA form, the CDR3 reads TGCAGTGCCACTTCCGGGACCCCTGAAGCTTTCTTT.

The rearrangement joins TRBV27 to TRBJ2-3, with 10 positions matching TRBD2. The germline V gene encodes CDR1 MNHEY and CDR2 SMNVEV (reference sequence). The CDR3 contains 15 residues. Germline trimming cut 4 bases from V and 3 bases from J; bases unmatched to any gene: 4. The CDR3 spells CASSSLAGETDTQYF. The CDR3 nucleotides read TGTGCCAGCAGTTCCCTAGCGGGGGAGACAGATACGCAGTATTTT.

V and J are TRBV20-1 and TRBJ2-3, with 9 bases identical to TRBD2. The CDR3 has 15 amino acids. V was pared by 4 bases and J by 2 bases, with 7 bases of the junction left unmatched. Looked up from germline, CDR1 is DFQATT and CDR2 is SNEGSKA (reference sequence). DNA for the CDR3: TGCAGTGCTATAAAAGCGGGGGGCCCCACAGATACGCAGTATTTT. Amino acids: CSAIKAGGPTDTQYF.

The table lists this clonotype with a few counts. The chain joins TRBV20-1 to TRBJ1-5; D may be TRBD1 (6 bases). Germline V gene lookup returns CDR1 DFQATT and CDR2 SNEGSKA (reference sequence). The V end was cut by 3 bases, the J end by 4 bases, with 19 bases between. CDR3 length: 16 amino acids. As DNA, the CDR3 is TGCAGTGCTAGGGAAAGGACAGCGCATATGAATCAGCCCCAGCATTTT. Translation gives CSARERTAHMNQPQHF.

Of note for this clonotype: At one end, the junction sequence differs from germline, possibly due to a read error. The chain recombines TRBV20-1 with TRBJ1-2; TRBD1 is a possible D gene (6 bases). CDR1 and CDR2 (germline): DFQATT, SNEGSKA (reference sequence). The CDR3 is 12 residues long. Here the CDR3 reads CRATTGRRGYTF. In DNA form, the CDR3 reads TGCAGGGCTACTACAGGGAGAAGGGGCTACACCTTC.

This sequence joins TRBV5-4 and TRBJ2-3; D is possibly TRBD1 (6 bases). The V end lost 3 bases, the J end lost 7 bases, and 18 bases lay between the germline ends. The CDR3 is 15 residues long. The V gene's germline CDR1 is SGHNT and CDR2 YYREEE (reference sequence). Here the CDR3 reads CASSSPLGARNTQYF. CDR3 in DNA: TGTGCCAGCAGCTCCCCTCTGGGGGCCCGGAATACGCAGTATTTT.

In this sample, this clonotype turned up a few times. The rearrangement joins TRBV4-1 to TRBJ2-4; D remains ambiguous. The CDR3 is made up of 15 amino acids. Trimming removed 1 base at V and 0 bases at J, with 7 bases between. Germline V CDR1 and CDR2: MGHRA, YSYEKL. As DNA, the CDR3 is TGCGCCAGCAGCCAAGGTCCAGTAGCCAAAAACATTCAGTACTTC. It encodes CASSQGPVAKNIQYF.

V is TRBV20-1 and J is TRBJ2-3; a weak D match, TRBD2 (5 bases). The germline CDR1 and CDR2 sequences are DFQATT and SNEGSKA (reference sequence). V was cut by 4 bases and J by 2 bases, with 19 bases left in between. This CDR3 contains 16 residues. The CDR3 loop reads CSAIASGFPDTDTQYF. DNA of the CDR3: TGCAGTGCTATCGCATCGGGGTTCCCAGACACAGATACGCAGTATTTT.

In this sample, this clonotype turned up a few times. The J gene is TRBJ2-3, the V gene TRBV7-2; 9 bases match TRBD2. Germline lookup yields CDR1 SGHTA and CDR2 FQGNSA. V dropped 5 bases and J dropped 4; count of bases not matched to a gene: 13. The CDR3 loop spans 17 amino acids. This CDR3 is CASSPGTGLAYADTQYF. CDR3 in DNA: TGTGCCAGCAGCCCAGGGACGGGACTAGCCTACGCAGATACGCAGTATTTT.

This clonotype was observed a few times. V is TRBV9 and J is TRBJ2-1; no clear D. Trimming removed 3 bases at V and 8 bases at J, with 15 bases between. Germline CDR1 and CDR2: SGDLS and YYNGEE. This CDR3 is built from 14 residues. Written as DNA, the CDR3 is TGTGCCAGCAGCGAATCTGGTCGCACGGATGAGCAGTTCTTC. Its protein is CASSESGRTDEQFF.

This clonotype was counted between two and nine times. The rearrangement uses TRBV20-1 and TRBJ2-1; possibly TRBD1 or TRBD2 for D (5 bases each). The CDR3 is made up of 13 amino acids. Germline CDR1 reads DFQATT; CDR2 reads SNEGSKA (reference sequence). Trimming took 7 bases from V and 0 from J, leaving 10 bases between them. CDR3 protein: CSERGSSYNEQFF. For the CDR3, the DNA is TGCAGTGAGAGGGGAAGCTCCTACAATGAGCAGTTCTTC.

This sequence joins TRBV7-6 and TRBJ2-3, with D maybe TRBD1 (6 bases). V lost 5 bases to trimming and J lost 2 bases, with 14 bases between them. The CDR3 is made up of 15 amino acids. The germline V gene encodes CDR1 SGHVS and CDR2 FNYEAQ. The CDR3 region has the DNA TGTGCCAGCAGCATACTAGTGGGGGCCACAGATACGCAGTATTTT. Residues: CASSILVGATDTQYF.